One T cell receptor beta chain is described in this entry. Its specific antigen is unknown. The sample holds no much larger clone one base away, and base qualities are not on file. These data belong to a study of shared clonotypes between healthy human individuals (dated by TCRdb to the early 2020s). Looking at the study overall: Three men and a couple of women, aged 18 to 49 years, made up the cohort. Leukapheresis yielded between about 0.9 and 10 billion PBMCs per donor. Blood TCR repertoires of a handful of healthy adults were deeply sequenced to estimate repertoire size and the extent of clonotype sharing between individuals. To increase sequencing depth and limit assay-specific biases, different laboratories used diverse techniques to prepare libraries and sequence TCR repertoires. Per donor, three plates each were used for CD4 naive and CD4 memory, two for CD8 naive, and one for CD8 memory. Beyond this particular receptor, the publication reports: Sharing across several donors was observed for approximately 4.6% of naive CD4, 3% to 4% of naive CD8, over 2% of memory CD4, and around 0.4% of memory CD8 clonotypes. Compared with non-shared clonotypes, the clonotypes found in all four sorted-subset donors had higher generation probabilities. Pairwise subsampling indicated that sequencing depth was expected to affect the degree of clonotype sharing among donors. The small number of donors limited the genetic and exposure-history diversity represented. Larger estimated clonotype richness was generally found for naive subsets than for memory subsets. Rarefaction of sorted-subset datasets indicated incomplete sequencing despite the large sequencing depth. Sampling was limited to blood, and TCR repertoires in tissue likely differ from TCR repertoires in blood.

The germline V gene yields SGHTA for CDR1 and FQGNSA for CDR2. V drops 3 bases and J drops 2 bases, leaving 10 bases in between. The cysteine opens and the phenylalanine closes a CDR3 of 15 amino acids. Only CDR3 DNA is held: 45 bases, read in frame from base 1. The donors were healthy, HIV-negative adults who had no recently reported acute infections or vaccinations. All donors were Caucasian adults living in Nashville, Tennessee, USA. CD4+ T cells were enriched by magnetic negative selection, after which naive cells were positively selected on CD45RA and the negative fraction was taken as the memory subset. Blood was obtained by leukapheresis, after which PBMCs were separated by Ficoll-Histopaque density gradient centrifugation and cryopreserved in liquid nitrogen vapor phase. Analytical flow cytometry was used to check the purity and quantity of every magnetically sorted T cell population. From each sorted fraction, genomic DNA was isolated and quantified by UV absorbance on a Nanodrop 2000c.

TCR CDR3 regions were amplified from genomic DNA by multiplex PCR using the deep immunoSEQ assay. For each cell subset, the extracted genomic DNA was distributed evenly across all wells of several immunoSEQ 96-well plates, and each plate served as one replicate. For sorted subsets, about 200 ng genomic DNA, equal to tens of thousands of T cell genomes, was loaded into each replicate PCR. Purified libraries were quantified with a Qubit 3.0 fluorometer, sized on a Bioanalyzer 2100, and re-quantified with the KAPA Library Quantification kit. Every immunoSEQ 96-well plate was sequenced on a separate single-read 150-cycle Illumina NextSeq 550 flow cell. As for how the authors treated the data: Because the immunoSEQ output held only junctional sequences and lacked quality scores, the filtering could not match the filtering applied to full-length reads. To assign V/J genes and CDR3, sequences were annotated against IMGT germline references using PyIR, a Python wrapper for IgBLAST v1.9. Any read was removed if the V/J assignment was weak (E-value above 1e-6), the CDR3 was missing, or the read contained stop codons, out-of-frame junctions, or ambiguous translated residues. V3J clonotypes were defined as sequences sharing the same inferred V gene, J gene, and CDR3 amino acid sequence. Percentage overlap between repertoires was calculated by dividing the number of shared unique clonotypes by the size of the smaller repertoire. Three approaches were used to assess repertoire richness: RTK rarefaction, the Chao1 estimator, and Recon v2.1 estimates of unobserved clonotypes. OLGA was used to compute generation probabilities for all TCRbeta clonotypes that the gDNA method yielded from a few donors. TCRdb holds this immuneACCESS table with in-frame rearrangements only. Some clones are missing; in checked studies, unresolved V genes explain under half, and the rest has no known cause. Clonal size and the V and J genes are those of that table, whereas D and trimming came from the DNA. The sample has 2.5 million or so clones on record, 90% to 95% of them singletons. Jointly, the top ten make up over 0.12% of the sample.

Sequencing was done on a sample of naive CD4+ T cells sorted from blood. Explained via the paper, the cell subset or site label denotes: CD45RA+ positively selected. The V and J segments used are TRBV7-2 and TRBJ2-2; the D gene cannot be named for sure. The source is a man between 18 and 29 years old in good health. In nucleotide form, the sequence is TGTGCCAGCAGCTTGGCTCAAATCAACACCGGGGAGCTGTTTTTT. It codes for CASSLAQINTGELFF.